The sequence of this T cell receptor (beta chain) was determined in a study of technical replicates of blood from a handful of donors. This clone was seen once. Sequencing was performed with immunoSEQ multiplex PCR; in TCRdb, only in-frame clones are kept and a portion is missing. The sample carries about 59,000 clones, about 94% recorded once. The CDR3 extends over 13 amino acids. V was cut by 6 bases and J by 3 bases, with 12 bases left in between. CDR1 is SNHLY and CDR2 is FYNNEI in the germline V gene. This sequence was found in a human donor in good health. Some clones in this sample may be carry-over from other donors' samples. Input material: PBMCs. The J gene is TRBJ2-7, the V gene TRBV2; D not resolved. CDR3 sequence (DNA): TGTGCCAGCAGGGATTTCTCAGGCTACGAGCAGTACTTC. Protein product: CASRDFSGYEQYF.